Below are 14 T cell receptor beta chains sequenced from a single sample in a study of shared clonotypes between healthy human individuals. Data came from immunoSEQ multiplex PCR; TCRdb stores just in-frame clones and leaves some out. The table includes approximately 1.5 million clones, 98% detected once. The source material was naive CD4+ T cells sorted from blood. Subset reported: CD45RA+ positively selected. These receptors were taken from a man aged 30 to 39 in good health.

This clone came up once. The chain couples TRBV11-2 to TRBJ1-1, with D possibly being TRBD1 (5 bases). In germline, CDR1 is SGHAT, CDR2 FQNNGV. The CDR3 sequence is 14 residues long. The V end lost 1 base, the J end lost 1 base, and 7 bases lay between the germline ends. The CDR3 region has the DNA TGTGCCAGCAGCTTAGGACAGCCGAACACTGAAGCTTTCTTT. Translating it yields CASSLGQPNTEAFF.

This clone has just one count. The DNA of the CDR3 is TGTGCCAGCAGCTCGTGGACTAGCGGCACGCAGTATTTT. This codes for CASSSWTSGTQYF. This sequence joins TRBV7-3 and TRBJ2-3; 10 nucleotides line up with TRBD2. The CDR3 spans 13 residues. V lost 4 bases, J lost 9 bases, and 4 bases stayed unmatched. Per the germline V gene, CDR1 is SGHTA and CDR2 is FQGTGA.

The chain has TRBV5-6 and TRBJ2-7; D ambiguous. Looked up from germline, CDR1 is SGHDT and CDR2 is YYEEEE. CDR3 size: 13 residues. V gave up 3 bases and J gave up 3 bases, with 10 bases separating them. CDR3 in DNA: TGTGCCAGCAGCTCGACTGGAATCTACGAGCAGTACTTC. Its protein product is CASSSTGIYEQYF.

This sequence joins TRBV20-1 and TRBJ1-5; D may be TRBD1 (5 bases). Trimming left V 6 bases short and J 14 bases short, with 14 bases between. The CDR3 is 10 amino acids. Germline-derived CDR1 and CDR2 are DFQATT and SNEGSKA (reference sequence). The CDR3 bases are TGCAGTGCGTACGGGACGTGGGAGCATTTT. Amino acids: CSAYGTWEHF.

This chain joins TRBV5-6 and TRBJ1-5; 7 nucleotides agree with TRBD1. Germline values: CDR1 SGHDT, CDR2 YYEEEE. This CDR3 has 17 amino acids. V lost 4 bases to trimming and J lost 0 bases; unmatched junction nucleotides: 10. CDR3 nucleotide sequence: TGTGCCAGCAGCGATAGACAGGGAGGGATTAGCAATCAGCCCCAGCATTTT. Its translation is CASSDRQGGISNQPQHF.

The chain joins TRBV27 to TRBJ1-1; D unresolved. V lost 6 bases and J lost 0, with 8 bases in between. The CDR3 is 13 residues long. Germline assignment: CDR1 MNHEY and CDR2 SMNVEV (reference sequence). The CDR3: CASSGRMNTEAFF. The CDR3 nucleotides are TGTGCCAGCAGCGGCAGGATGAACACTGAAGCTTTCTTT.

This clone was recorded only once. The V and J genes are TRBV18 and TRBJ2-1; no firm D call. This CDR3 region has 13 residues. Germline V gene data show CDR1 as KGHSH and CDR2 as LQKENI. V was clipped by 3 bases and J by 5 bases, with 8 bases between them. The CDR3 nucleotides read TGTGCCAGCTCACCGCACAGAAACAATGAGCAGTTCTTC. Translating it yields CASSPHRNNEQFF. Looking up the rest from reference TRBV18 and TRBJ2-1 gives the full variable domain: NAGVMQNPRHLVRRRGQEARLRCSPMKGHSHVYWYRQLPEEGLKFMVYLQKENIIDESGMPKERFSAEFPKEGPSILRIQQVVRGDSAAYFCASSPHRNNEQFFGPGTRLTVL.

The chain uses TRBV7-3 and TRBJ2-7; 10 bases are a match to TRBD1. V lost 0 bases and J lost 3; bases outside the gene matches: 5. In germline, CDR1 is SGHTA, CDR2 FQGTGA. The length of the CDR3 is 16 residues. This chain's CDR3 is CASSLTTGTGVYEQYF. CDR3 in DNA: TGTGCCAGCAGCTTAACCACCGGGACAGGGGTCTACGAGCAGTACTTC.

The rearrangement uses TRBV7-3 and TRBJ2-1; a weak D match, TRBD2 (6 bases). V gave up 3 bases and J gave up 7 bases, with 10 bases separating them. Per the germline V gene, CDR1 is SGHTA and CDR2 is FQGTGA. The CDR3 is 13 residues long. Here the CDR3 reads CASSFTSLNEQFF. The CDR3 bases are TGTGCCAGCAGCTTTACTAGCCTTAATGAGCAGTTCTTC.

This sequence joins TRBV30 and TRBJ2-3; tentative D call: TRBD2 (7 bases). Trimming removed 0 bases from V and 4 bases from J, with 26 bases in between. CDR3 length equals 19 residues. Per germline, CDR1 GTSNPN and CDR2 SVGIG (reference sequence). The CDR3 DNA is TGTGCCTGGAGTGTCTCGCGGGGGACCACAGGGCTTTCTGCAGATACGCAGTATTTT. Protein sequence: CAWSVSRGTTGLSADTQYF.

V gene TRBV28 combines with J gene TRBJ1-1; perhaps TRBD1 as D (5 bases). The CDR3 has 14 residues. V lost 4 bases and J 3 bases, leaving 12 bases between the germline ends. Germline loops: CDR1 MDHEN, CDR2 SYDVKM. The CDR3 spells CASSSIQGYTEAFF. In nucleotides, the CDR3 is TGTGCCAGCAGTTCCATTCAGGGCTACACTGAAGCTTTCTTT. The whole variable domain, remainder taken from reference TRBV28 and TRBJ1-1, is DVKVTQSSRYLVKRTGEKVFLECVQDMDHENMFWYRQDPGLGLRLIYFSYDVKMKEKGDIPEGYSVSREKKERFSLILESASTNQTSMYLCASSSIQGYTEAFFGQGTRLTVV.

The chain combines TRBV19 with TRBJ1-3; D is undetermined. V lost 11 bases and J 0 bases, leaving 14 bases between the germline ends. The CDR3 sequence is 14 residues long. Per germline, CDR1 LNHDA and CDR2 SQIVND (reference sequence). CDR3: CASRRFSSGNTIYF. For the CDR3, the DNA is TGTGCCTCAAGAAGGTTTAGCTCTGGAAACACCATATATTTT.

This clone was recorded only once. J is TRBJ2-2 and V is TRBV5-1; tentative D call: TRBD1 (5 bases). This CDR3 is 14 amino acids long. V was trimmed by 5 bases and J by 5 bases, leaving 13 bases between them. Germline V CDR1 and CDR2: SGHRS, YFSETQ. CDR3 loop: CASRAAGRTGELFF. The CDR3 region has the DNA TGCGCCAGCAGGGCGGCAGGGCGGACCGGGGAGCTGTTTTTT. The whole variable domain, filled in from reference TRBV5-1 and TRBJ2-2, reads KAGVTQTPRYLIKTRGQQVTLSCSPISGHRSVSWYQQTPGQGLQFLFEYFSETQRNKGNFPGRFSGRQFSNSRSEMNVSTLELGDSALYLCASRAAGRTGELFFGEGSRLTVL.

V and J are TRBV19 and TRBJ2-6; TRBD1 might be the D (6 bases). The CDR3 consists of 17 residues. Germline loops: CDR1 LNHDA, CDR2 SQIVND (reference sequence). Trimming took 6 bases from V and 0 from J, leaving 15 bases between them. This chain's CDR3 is CASSDRRSTSGANVLTF. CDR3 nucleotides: TGTGCCAGTAGCGACAGGAGATCCACCTCTGGGGCCAACGTCCTGACTTTC.